These 24 T cell receptor beta chains came from one sample sequenced in a study of cytomegalovirus exposure and HLA in healthy donors. Researchers ran the PCR with 60 Vbeta and 13 Jbeta primers. Data came from immunoSEQ multiplex PCR; TCRdb stores just in-frame clones and leaves some out. The data show approximately 180,000 clones, with about 90% seen just once and around 0.21% held by the top ten. Input material: PBMCs. The receptors derive from a girl under two years old in good health and CMV-seronegative.

This chain joins TRBV19 and TRBJ2-3; possible D gene TRBD2, 5 bases. Germline assignment: CDR1 LNHDA and CDR2 SQIVND (reference sequence). The CDR3 is 15 residues long. V lost 3 bases to trimming and J lost 3 bases, with 13 bases between them. CDR3 amino acids: CASSITRAGTDTQYF. CDR3 in DNA: TGTGCCAGTAGTATCACGCGGGCGGGTACAGATACGCAGTATTTT.

This chain links TRBV6-1 with TRBJ1-6; 9 nucleotides agree with TRBD1. The ends lost 5 bases at V and 9 bases at J; junction bases unmatched: 8. The CDR3 extends over 15 amino acids. CDR1 is MNHNS and CDR2 is SASEGT in the germline V gene. Written as DNA, the CDR3 is TGTGCCAGCAGTAATATCGACAGGGGGGCTTCACCCCTCCACTTT. As protein: CASSNIDRGASPLHF.

V usage is TRBV19 and J usage is TRBJ1-2, with D tentatively TRBD1 (6 bases). The CDR3 is 14 residues long. CDR1 is LNHDA and CDR2 is SQIVND in the germline V gene (reference sequence). Between the trimmed V and J ends, which lost 3 bases and 4 bases, there was a span of 12 bases. The CDR3 is CASSIETGFYGYTF. DNA of the CDR3: TGTGCCAGTAGTATCGAGACAGGCTTCTATGGCTACACCTTC.

The chain has TRBV6-6 and TRBJ2-7, with a possible D match to TRBD2 (5 bases). Germline values: CDR1 MNHNY, CDR2 SVGAGI (reference sequence). This CDR3 contains 13 residues. Trimming cost V 2 bases and J 5 bases, with 10 bases left between them. The CDR3 coding sequence is TGTGCCAGCAGTTACCGGGGAATGGACGAGCAGTACTTC. Its translation is CASSYRGMDEQYF.

This clone appeared a single time. This chain joins TRBV5-1 and TRBJ2-3; 9 bases agree with TRBD2. There are 14 residues in the CDR3. V lost 0 bases to trimming and J lost 4 bases; unmatched junction nucleotides: 0. The germline CDR1 and CDR2 sequences are SGHRS and YFSETQ. The CDR3 coding sequence is TGCGCCAGCAGCTTGGGGACTAGCGCAGATACGCAGTATTTT. Encoded protein: CASSLGTSADTQYF.

V usage is TRBV14 and J usage is TRBJ2-2; 9 bases are a match to TRBD1. Germline V gives CDR1 SGHDN, CDR2 FVKESK. The V and J ends lost 1 base and 6 bases, in that order; junction bases with no gene match: 12. There are 18 residues in the CDR3. CDR3: CASSQVPPGQGVPGELFF. In nucleotides, the CDR3 is TGTGCCAGCAGCCAAGTCCCGCCGGGACAGGGAGTCCCCGGGGAGCTGTTTTTT. Variable domain in full (rest from reference TRBV14 and TRBJ2-2): EAGVTQFPSHSVIEKGQTVTLRCDPISGHDNLYWYRRVMGKEIKFLLHFVKESKQDESGMPNNRFLAERTGGTYSTLKVQPAELEDSGVYFCASSQVPPGQGVPGELFFGEGSRLTVL.

This chain uses TRBV28 with TRBJ2-3; D possibly corresponds to TRBD1 (6 bases). Trimming stripped 4 bases from V and 1 base from J, with 9 bases between. The CDR3 is 14 residues long. Per the germline V gene, CDR1 is MDHEN and CDR2 is SYDVKM. The CDR3 sequence is CASSSYRGTDTQYF. Here the CDR3 DNA reads TGTGCCAGCAGTTCATACAGGGGCACAGATACGCAGTATTTT.

This chain connects TRBV7-2 to TRBJ1-3; perhaps TRBD1 as D (5 bases). Deletions cut 1 base from V and 1 base from J, with 11 bases between. The CDR3 runs 16 residues. Germline CDR1 SGHTA, CDR2 FQGNSA. The CDR3 is CASSLVPWTSGNTIYF. Here the CDR3 DNA reads TGTGCCAGCAGCTTAGTGCCCTGGACATCTGGAAACACCATATATTTT. The full variable domain, with the rest looked up from reference TRBV7-2 and TRBJ1-3, is GAGVSQSPSNKVTEKGKDVELRCDPISGHTALYWYRQSLGQGLEFLIYFQGNSAPDKSGLPSDRFSAERTGGSVSTLTIQRTQQEDSAVYLCASSLVPWTSGNTIYFGEGSWLTVV.

V usage is TRBV18 and J usage is TRBJ1-6; D is possibly TRBD1 (6 bases). CDR1 and CDR2 (germline): KGHSH, LQKENI. The CDR3 contains 14 residues. The germline V and J ends were trimmed by 1 base and 10 bases, with 11 bases remaining between them. The CDR3 loop is CASSPLQGGSPLHF. CDR3 nucleotide sequence: TGTGCCAGCTCACCACTACAGGGTGGGTCACCCCTCCACTTT. Drawing the rest from reference TRBV18 and TRBJ1-6, the complete variable domain is NAGVMQNPRHLVRRRGQEARLRCSPMKGHSHVYWYRQLPEEGLKFMVYLQKENIIDESGMPKERFSAEFPKEGPSILRIQQVVRGDSAAYFCASSPLQGGSPLHFGNGTRLTVT.

The chain couples TRBV13 to TRBJ2-3; 10 nucleotides agree with TRBD2. V was clipped by 4 bases and J by 0 bases; unmatched bases: 13. Germline V CDR1 and CDR2: PRHDT, FYEKMQ (reference sequence). The CDR3 has 19 amino acids. The CDR3 DNA sequence: TGTGCCAGCAGCTCAAGTCCAACACTAGCGGGGTTAAGCACAGATACGCAGTATTTT. This sequence encodes CASSSSPTLAGLSTDTQYF.

The rearrangement links TRBV2 to TRBJ2-1; 9 bases align to TRBD1. This CDR3 comprises 15 residues. Trimming removed 7 bases from V and 3 bases from J; junction bases left unmatched: 7. The germline CDR1 and CDR2 sequences are SNHLY and FYNNEI. CDR3 bases: TGTGCCAGCAAGTGGGGACAGGGTGTCTACAATGAGCAGTTCTTC. The encoded protein is CASKWGQGVYNEQFF.

The chain employs TRBV11-3 and TRBJ2-3, with D unclear. Germline lookup yields CDR1 SGHNT and CDR2 YENEEA. There are 11 residues in the CDR3. V was clipped by 4 bases and J by 3 bases, with 2 bases between them. This CDR3 reads CASSSTDTQYF. CDR3 coding DNA: TGTGCCAGCAGCTCTACAGATACGCAGTATTTT.

The genes are TRBV5-6 and TRBJ2-3; D is uncertain. This CDR3 is 14 amino acids long. Trimming cost V 2 bases and J 6 bases, with 13 bases left between them. From germline, CDR1 is SGHDT and CDR2 YYEEEE. The CDR3 DNA follows: TGTGCCAGCAGCTTCCGGCGGCGTGGGGATACGCAGTATTTT. Translating gives CASSFRRRGDTQYF.

V gene TRBV6-6 combines with J gene TRBJ2-5; no firm D call. The CDR3 has 15 residues. Trimming removed 0 bases from V and 1 base from J, with 9 bases in between. CDR1 is MNHNY and CDR2 is SVGAGI in the germline V gene (reference sequence). CDR3 region: CASSYSKRGQETQYF. The CDR3 region has the DNA TGTGCCAGCAGTTACTCGAAGCGTGGCCAAGAGACCCAGTACTTC.

The chain couples TRBV19 to TRBJ2-4; 10 bases are a match to TRBD1. The CDR3 has 14 amino acids. Germline V gene data show CDR1 as LNHDA and CDR2 as SQIVND (reference sequence). V was clipped by 2 bases and J by 9 bases; unmatched bases: 4. Here the CDR3 reads CASSIRQGAGIQYF. The CDR3, as DNA: TGTGCCAGTAGTATAAGACAGGGGGCCGGCATTCAGTACTTC.

The CDR3 DNA reads as TGTGCCAGCAGCTTGGGACAGGGGTATGAGCAGTTCTTC. This sequence encodes CASSLGQGYEQFF. The V and J genes are TRBV6-1 and TRBJ2-1, with 10 nucleotides matching TRBD1. Germline V gives CDR1 MNHNS, CDR2 SASEGT. This CDR3 is built from 13 residues. J was trimmed by 8 bases and V by 6 bases; bases with no gene match: 4.

The chain links TRBV2 to TRBJ2-1, with TRBD2 matching 9 bases. Germline CDR1 SNHLY, CDR2 FYNNEI. The J segment lost 4 bases and the V segment lost 3 bases, leaving 4 bases of the junction unmatched. The CDR3 is 15 residues long. The CDR3 loop reads CASSESGRIYNEQFF. The CDR3 DNA sequence: TGTGCCAGCAGTGAGAGCGGGAGGATTTACAATGAGCAGTTCTTC.

The chain uses TRBV7-9 and TRBJ1-4; TRBD1 is a possible D gene (6 bases). Deletions cut 2 bases from V and 8 bases from J, with 21 bases between. Germline values: CDR1 SEHNR, CDR2 FQNEAQ (reference sequence). This CDR3 has 17 residues. This CDR3 reads CASSLRLLGTLEEKLFF. The CDR3 nucleotides are TGTGCCAGCAGCTTACGGCTTCTCGGGACACTAGAGGAAAAACTGTTTTTT.

The chain carries TRBV6-6 and TRBJ1-2; 9 nucleotides line up with TRBD1. Looked up from germline, CDR1 is MNHNY and CDR2 is SVGAGI (reference sequence). Trimming cost V 5 bases and J 4 bases; bases outside gene matches: 8. The CDR3 loop spans 15 amino acids. The CDR3 region has the DNA TGTGCCAGCAGTCAATCCGGGACAGGGATCTATGGCTACACCTTC. Translation gives CASSQSGTGIYGYTF.

This chain joins TRBV10-1 and TRBJ2-7, with 10 bases aligning to TRBD2. V shed 8 bases and J 2 bases; nucleotides not matched to a gene: 6. The CDR3 extends over 14 amino acids. The germline CDR1 and CDR2 sequences are WNHNN and SYGVQD (reference sequence). CDR3 DNA sequence: TGCGCCAGCCCTACTAGCGGGGAGCCCTACGAGCAGTACTTC. Translated: CASPTSGEPYEQYF.

This rearrangement joins TRBV2 to TRBJ2-7; D perhaps matches TRBD1 (6 bases). Between the trimmed V and J ends, which lost 7 bases and 4 bases, there was a span of 11 bases. The CDR3 covers 12 residues. CDR1 and CDR2 from the germline V gene are SNHLY and FYNNEI. CDR3 loop: CASTRTVYEQYF. The CDR3 DNA sequence: TGTGCCAGCACACGGACAGTATACGAGCAGTACTTC.

The chain has TRBV5-4 and TRBJ2-5; TRBD2 agrees at 12 bases. Trimming at V came to 4 bases and at J to 0 bases, leaving 4 bases not matched to a gene. CDR3 size: 16 residues. CDR1 and CDR2 from the germline V gene are SGHNT and YYREEE (reference sequence). In DNA form, the CDR3 reads TGTGCCAGCAGCCTCGGACTAGCGGGAAACCAAGAGACCCAGTACTTC. Residues: CASSLGLAGNQETQYF.

This chain joins TRBV6-5 and TRBJ2-1; the D gene is possibly TRBD2 (5 bases). Germline-derived CDR1 and CDR2 are MNHEY and SVGAGI. The CDR3 runs to 13 residues. The V end was cut by 9 bases, the J end by 4 bases, with 13 bases between. The CDR3 spells CASRTGMYNEQFF. The CDR3 bases are TGTGCCAGTAGAACCGGGATGTACAATGAGCAGTTCTTC.

This clone was counted between two and nine times. The V call is TRBV19, the J call TRBJ1-2; a weak D match, TRBD1 (5 bases). Germline lookup yields CDR1 LNHDA and CDR2 SQIVND (reference sequence). V lost 6 bases and J lost 6, with 23 bases in between. CDR3 size: 16 residues. CDR3: CASSNYAGGSRHGYTF. As DNA, the CDR3 is TGTGCCAGTAGCAACTATGCGGGGGGTTCTCGCCATGGCTACACCTTC.